These T cell receptor beta chains were read from a single sample in a study of radiotherapy plus CTLA-4 blockade in lung cancer. Some clones are missing from TCRdb's copy, which holds only in-frame ones; the method was immunoSEQ multiplex PCR. The sample lists around 85,000 clones; 75% to 90% were seen once. Sequencing was performed on peripheral blood, taken from a patient treated with radiotherapy plus ipilimumab. The source of these receptors is a human donor with non-small cell lung cancer who had a partial response to radiotherapy plus ipilimumab. CDR3s include the opening cysteine and the closing phenylalanine or tryptophan. The D gene is left open where the match is weak. Clone size is stated in some rows and not others, as once, few, many or a class when expanded.

d_gene	abundance	j_gene	v_gene	CDR3aa	CDR3nt
.	.	TRBJ1-2	TRBV5-4	CASSSRRATDYGYTF	TGTGCCAGCAGCTCTCGCAGGGCGACCGACTATGGCTACACCTTC
TRBD1	.	TRBJ1-4	TRBV18	CASSPVQGEKLFF	TGTGCCAGCTCACCAGTACAGGGGGAAAAACTGTTTTTT
.	.	TRBJ2-2	TRBV29-1	CSGLSGELFF	TGCAGCGGTCTTTCCGGGGAGCTGTTTTTT
.	.	TRBJ1-1	TRBV19	CASSIPGDNTEAFF	TGTGCCAGTAGTATCCCAGGGGACAACACTGAAGCTTTCTTT
TRBD2	.	TRBJ2-1	TRBV27	CASSQPGLAGLSSYNEQFF	TGTGCCAGCAGCCAACCGGGACTAGCGGGACTAAGCTCCTACAATGAGCAGTTCTTC
.	.	TRBJ1-2	TRBV2	CASSAGYGYGYTF	TGTGCCAGCAGTGCCGGGTACGGCTATGGCTACACCTTC
.	.	TRBJ1-4	TRBV7-8	CASSPTGIANEKLFF	TGTGCCAGCAGCCCCACAGGGATTGCTAATGAAAAACTGTTTTTT
.	.	TRBJ2-5	TRBV29-1	CSVVYIGQLQETQYF	TGCAGCGTTGTTTATATTGGACAGCTCCAAGAGACCCAGTACTTC
.	.	TRBJ1-4	TRBV18	CASSPRGSEKLFF	TGTGCCAGCTCACCAAGGGGGAGCGAAAAACTGTTTTTT
TRBD1	.	TRBJ2-7	TRBV6-1	CASSERTGGYEQYF	TGTGCCAGCAGTGAACGGACAGGGGGCTACGAGCAGTACTTC
.	few	TRBJ1-5	TRBV6-1	CASTPTVNQPQHF	TGTGCCAGCACTCCGACAGTAAATCAGCCCCAGCATTTT
TRBD1	.	TRBJ1-1	TRBV10-3	CAISESGQGYTEAFF	TGTGCCATCAGTGAGTCGGGACAGGGGTATACTGAAGCTTTCTTT
.	once	TRBJ2-1	TRBV7-3	CASSLELGAYNEQFF	TGTGCCAGCAGCTTGGAGCTGGGAGCCTACAATGAGCAGTTCTTC
.	.	TRBJ2-7	TRBV18	CASSPRGSYEQYF	TGTGCCAGCTCACCTAGGGGCAGCTACGAGCAGTACTTC
.	few	TRBJ1-3	TRBV28	CASSFAGGLSGNTIYF	TGTGCCAGCAGTTTTGCTGGGGGCCTGTCCGGAAACACCATATATTTT
.	.	TRBJ1-2	TRBV28	CASSFFTGGYTF	TGTGCCAGCAGTTTTTTCACCGGTGGCTACACCTTC
TRBD1	.	TRBJ1-3	TRBV18	CASSPGQGRNTIYF	TGTGCCAGCTCCCCTGGACAGGGGCGAAACACCATATATTTT
.	.	TRBJ2-1	TRBV7-3	CASSVDSGVHNEQFF	TGTGCCAGCAGCGTCGACAGTGGGGTACACAATGAGCAGTTCTTC
.	.	TRBJ2-5	TRBV27	CASSLFPDKRPGSQETQYF	TGTGCCAGCAGTTTATTTCCCGACAAGCGACCGGGAAGTCAAGAGACCCAGTACTTC
.	.	TRBJ2-7	TRBV10-3	CATAQIAREQYF	TGTGCCACCGCCCAGATAGCCCGCGAGCAGTACTTC
TRBD2	.	TRBJ2-3	TRBV2	CASSRLAGGTDTQYF	TGTGCCAGCAGTAGACTAGCGGGGGGAACAGATACGCAGTATTTT
.	.	TRBJ2-7	TRBV7-2	CASSPGTSYEQYF	TGTGCCAGCAGCCCAGGGACTTCCTACGAGCAGTACTTC
TRBD1	.	TRBJ2-1	TRBV7-3	CASSQIGGLSSYNEQFF	TGTGCCAGCAGCCAAATAGGGGGCCTAAGCTCCTACAATGAGCAGTTCTTC
.	.	TRBJ2-3	TRBV18	CASSPLITDTQYF	TGTGCCAGCTCACCACTTATAACAGATACGCAGTATTTT
.	.	TRBJ1-1	TRBV5-1	CASSLAGGVGTEAFF	TGCGCCAGCAGCTTGGCGGGGGGGGTTGGCACTGAAGCTTTCTTT
.	.	TRBJ1-1	TRBV28	CASSFMRGNTEAFF	TGTGCCAGCAGTTTTATGCGCGGAAACACTGAAGCTTTCTTT
TRBD2	.	TRBJ2-3	TRBV28	CASSPPSGALPDTQYF	TGTGCCAGCAGTCCCCCCAGCGGGGCCCTTCCAGATACGCAGTATTTT
.	.	TRBJ2-6	TRBV7-9	CASSLAWGRISSGANVLTF	TGTGCCAGCAGCTTAGCGTGGGGGCGGATTAGCTCTGGGGCCAACGTCCTGACTTTC
TRBD2	.	TRBJ2-4	TRBV5-1	CASSLTSGIDKNIQYF	TGCGCCAGCAGCTTGACTAGCGGGATTGACAAAAACATTCAGTACTTC
TRBD2	few	TRBJ2-2	TRBV6-4	CASSDSALAGVAGELFF	TGTGCCAGCAGTGACTCCGCACTAGCGGGAGTCGCCGGGGAGCTGTTTTTT
.	once	TRBJ1-3	TRBV28	CASSFTGPLGNTIYF	TGTGCCAGCAGTTTTACAGGGCCCTTGGGAAACACCATATATTTT
TRBD1	few	TRBJ1-2	TRBV5-4	CASSEPGQDIYGYTF	TGTGCCAGCAGCGAACCGGGACAGGACATCTATGGCTACACCTTC
TRBD2	.	TRBJ2-3	TRBV5-6	CASSTGLAGGTDTQYF	TGTGCCAGCAGCACCGGACTAGCGGGAGGGACAGATACGCAGTATTTT
TRBD2	.	TRBJ2-7	TRBV5-1	CASSGTSGGYEQYF	TGCGCCAGCAGCGGGACTAGCGGGGGATACGAGCAGTACTTC
.	.	TRBJ2-5	TRBV6-5	CASSYSWRGEVETQYF	TGTGCCAGCAGTTACTCGTGGAGAGGGGAGGTGGAGACCCAGTACTTC
TRBD2	.	TRBJ2-7	TRBV7-2	CASSLEDGRSSYEQYF	TGTGCCAGCAGCTTAGAGGACGGGAGGAGCTCCTACGAGCAGTACTTC
.	.	TRBJ1-5	TRBV2	CASTPQTNQPQHF	TGTGCCAGCACGCCACAGACGAATCAGCCCCAGCATTTT
.	.	TRBJ2-5	TRBV18	CASSPQDNQETQYF	TGTGCCAGCTCACCACAGGACAACCAAGAGACCCAGTACTTC
.	.	TRBJ2-7	TRBV18	CASSPESHEQYF	TGTGCCAGCTCACCAGAGAGTCACGAGCAGTACTTC
.	.	TRBJ1-6	TRBV6-5	CASSLAGYNSPLHF	TGTGCCAGCAGTTTGGCAGGCTATAATTCACCCCTCCACTTT
.	.	TRBJ1-2	TRBV12-5	CASGTGQGISYGYTF	TGTGCTAGTGGGACCGGGCAGGGAATATCGTATGGCTACACCTTC
.	.	TRBJ1-6	TRBV28	CASSPPGAYNSPLHF	TGTGCCAGCAGTCCCCCGGGTGCCTATAATTCACCCCTCCACTTT
TRBD2	.	TRBJ2-5	TRBV5-1	CASSLNPSGSVAETQYF	TGCGCCAGCAGCTTAAACCCTAGCGGGAGCGTCGCAGAGACCCAGTACTTC
TRBD1	.	TRBJ2-1	TRBV6-4	CASITRQGADNEQFF	TGTGCCAGCATTACCAGACAGGGGGCCGACAATGAGCAGTTCTTC
.	.	TRBJ1-1	TRBV18	CASSPQGTTEAFF	TGTGCCAGCTCACCGCAGGGGACCACTGAAGCTTTCTTT
.	.	TRBJ2-4	TRBV29-1	CSGVQGIQYF	TGCAGCGGTGTACAGGGCATTCAGTACTTC
TRBD2	once	TRBJ2-7	TRBV2	CASRTGTSGYEQYF	TGTGCCAGCAGAACCGGGACTAGCGGCTACGAGCAGTACTTC
.	few	TRBJ1-1	TRBV10-3	CAISVTGNTEAFF	TGTGCCATCAGTGTAACCGGGAACACTGAAGCTTTCTTT
TRBD1	.	TRBJ1-1	TRBV5-1	CASRDRTGGETEAFF	TGCGCCAGCAGAGACAGGACAGGGGGCGAGACTGAAGCTTTCTTT
.	.	TRBJ1-1	TRBV27	CASSSGWDTEAFF	TGTGCCAGCAGTTCCGGGTGGGACACTGAAGCTTTCTTT
.	once	TRBJ2-3	TRBV7-2	CASSLSGGASRTDTQYF	TGTGCCAGCAGCCTCTCTGGGGGGGCTAGCCGCACAGATACGCAGTATTTT
.	.	TRBJ2-5	TRBV7-9	CATPPDGGEETQYF	TGTGCCACCCCCCCCGATGGAGGAGAAGAGACCCAGTACTTC
.	.	TRBJ2-1	TRBV5-1	CASSLGTQEQGYNEQFF	TGCGCCAGCAGCTTAGGGACTCAAGAACAAGGATACAATGAGCAGTTCTTC
TRBD1	.	TRBJ1-2	TRBV11-2	CASTTPTGIHGYTF	TGTGCCAGCACCACCCCGACAGGGATCCATGGCTACACCTTC
TRBD1	.	TRBJ1-4	TRBV2	CASRLRDSPNEKLFF	TGTGCCAGCAGACTCCGGGACAGCCCTAATGAAAAACTGTTTTTT
.	.	TRBJ1-1	TRBV5-1	CASSLGAGMNTEAFF	TGCGCCAGCAGCTTGGGGGCAGGGATGAACACTGAAGCTTTCTTT
.	.	TRBJ2-1	TRBV29-1	CSVVFSGGVTYNEQFF	TGCAGCGTTGTCTTCTCGGGCGGGGTTACCTACAATGAGCAGTTCTTC
.	.	TRBJ2-2	TRBV28	CASSSPGERQSGELFF	TGTGCCAGCAGTTCCCCCGGGGAGCGGCAGTCCGGGGAGCTGTTTTTT
TRBD1	.	TRBJ2-7	TRBV9	CASSLRTGEQYF	TGTGCCAGCAGCTTACGGACAGGCGAGCAGTACTTC
TRBD1	once	TRBJ1-1	TRBV7-2	CASSPRQGGTEAFF	TGTGCCAGCAGCCCCAGACAGGGGGGGACTGAAGCTTTCTTT